The clone carrying this T cell receptor (beta chain) has only one observation. Donors were grouped by their self-reported clinical history. Cohort 3 recovered donors had two negative PCRs, clearance, or symptom resolution. The sample comes from a study of blood T cell repertoires in COVID-19. Study details: Sources were T cells, B-cell-depleted T cells, or PBMCs; the material itself was cDNA or gDNA.

Method: immunoSEQ multiplex PCR; TCRdb's copy keeps in-frame clones and lacks some. The data hold about 230,000 clones, with about nine tenths observed a single time. The CDR3 sequence is 12 residues long. With V trimmed by 4 bases and J by 7 bases, 2 bases remained unmatched. The material sequenced was PBMCs or T cells enriched from blood (not recorded which). The chain carries TRBV12-3 or TRBV12-4 and TRBJ1-2; the match to TRBD1 covers 8 bases. This receptor was obtained from a man between 18 and 35 years old who had recovered from COVID-19. CDR3 nucleotide sequence: TGTGCCAGCAGTTCAGGGGGCGGTGGCTACACCTTC. Protein sequence: CASSSGGGGYTF.